The 19 T cell receptor beta chains in this list originate from one sample, sequenced in a study of shared clonotypes between healthy human individuals. Naive CD8 populations comprised CD45RO-negative cells positively selected for CCR7, excluding terminally differentiated effector memory CD45RA+ cells. Sequencing used immunoSEQ multiplex PCR; TCRdb keeps in-frame clones, though not all of them. The sample includes 800,000 or so clones, 95% to 97% of them seen just once. Source material: naive CD8+ T cells sorted from blood. All receptors come from a man aged 25 to 40 in good health.

Worth noting for this clone: This same CDR3 is encoded by further DNA sequences in the sample. The genes are TRBV25-1 and TRBJ2-5; D ambiguous. Germline V gene data show CDR1 as MGHDK and CDR2 as SYGVNS. Trimming took off 3 bases at V and 2 bases at J, with 4 bases between the two ends. The CDR3 has 12 residues. This chain's CDR3 is CASSDPQETQYF. CDR3 sequence (DNA): TGTGCCAGCAGTGACCCTCAAGAGACCCAGTACTTC. Full variable domain (remainder filled in from reference TRBV25-1 and TRBJ2-5): EADIYQTPRYLVIGTGKKITLECSQTMGHDKMYWYQQDPGMELHLIHYSYGVNSTEKGDLSSESTVSRIRTEHFPLTLESARPSHTSQYLCASSDPQETQYFGPGTRLLVL.

The rearrangement uses TRBV7-9 and TRBJ1-1; maybe TRBD1 (6 bases). The V end lost 1 base, the J end lost 1 base, and 13 bases lay between the germline ends. The CDR3 extends over 16 amino acids. Germline CDR1 and CDR2: SEHNR and FQNEAQ (reference sequence). In DNA, the CDR3 is TGTGCCAGCAGCTTAGTCCGGGGGCGATCGAACACTGAAGCTTTCTTT. Encoded protein: CASSLVRGRSNTEAFF.

J is TRBJ2-1 and V is TRBV20-1, with D uncertain. V was cut by 4 bases and J by 8 bases, with 9 bases left in between. CDR3 length: 11 residues. CDR1 is DFQATT, CDR2 SNEGSKA, per germline (reference sequence). This chain's CDR3 is CSAKEVYEQFF. Written as DNA, the CDR3 is TGCAGTGCTAAGGAAGTCTATGAGCAGTTCTTC.

The chain couples TRBV7-9 to TRBJ2-7; D remains unclear. Germline V gene sequence: CDR1 SEHNR, CDR2 FQNEAQ (reference sequence). The CDR3 length is 14 residues. The V end lost 5 bases, the J end lost 0 bases, and 11 bases lay between the germline ends. CDR3 region: CASSGAPSSYEQYF. The CDR3 coding sequence is TGTGCCAGCAGCGGAGCGCCGAGCTCCTACGAGCAGTACTTC.

The chain links TRBV6-6 to TRBJ2-1; D call uncertain. The CDR3 is made up of 15 amino acids. V was clipped by 0 bases and J by 5 bases, with 11 bases between them. From germline, CDR1 is MNHNY and CDR2 SVGAGI (reference sequence). CDR3 bases: TGTGCCAGCAGTTACTCCTTAGAACTCCACAATGAGCAGTTCTTC. Protein product: CASSYSLELHNEQFF.

This sequence joins TRBV29-1 and TRBJ1-2; D might be TRBD1 (6 bases). The CDR3 sequence is 13 residues long. The ends were cut back, 4 bases at V and 7 bases at J, with 16 bases in the middle. Germline CDR1 reads SQVTM; CDR2 reads ANQGSEA. The CDR3 region is CSVVGGGQVGYTF. As DNA, the CDR3 is TGCAGCGTTGTTGGTGGGGGGCAGGTTGGCTACACCTTC.

The chain is built from TRBV19 and TRBJ1-4; D not resolved. This CDR3 contains 16 residues. Trimming left V 1 base short and J 0 bases short, with 9 bases between. CDR1 and CDR2 (germline): LNHDA, SQIVND (reference sequence). The CDR3 spells CASSIGWRTTNEKLFF. CDR3 nucleotides: TGTGCCAGTAGTATAGGATGGAGGACAACTAATGAAAAACTGTTTTTT.

The gene calls are TRBV27 and TRBJ2-7, with D possibly TRBD2 on 5 matching bases. The CDR3 runs to 15 residues. V lost 5 bases and J 0 bases, leaving 14 bases between the germline ends. CDR1 is MNHEY, CDR2 SMNVEV, per germline (reference sequence). The CDR3 bases are TGTGCCAGCAGTATAAGCGGTCCAAGCTCCTACGAGCAGTACTTC. This translates into CASSISGPSSYEQYF.

This clone came up once. The chain is built from TRBV28 and TRBJ1-5, with 7 bases that match TRBD1. The CDR3 extends over 14 amino acids. Germline CDR1 reads MDHEN; CDR2 reads SYDVKM. V lost 5 bases to trimming and J lost 7 bases; unmatched junction nucleotides: 8. As DNA, the CDR3 is TGTGCCAGCAGTCCCTGGGACAGCCGACAGCCCCAGCATTTT. This sequence encodes CASSPWDSRQPQHF.

The rearrangement uses TRBV7-9 and TRBJ2-7, with 7 nucleotides matching TRBD1. Germline values: CDR1 SEHNR, CDR2 FQNEAQ (reference sequence). This CDR3 contains 15 residues. J lost 0 bases, V lost 4 bases, and 6 bases had no gene match. DNA for the CDR3: TGTGCCAGCAGCTCCAGTTGGGACAGCTCCTACGAGCAGTACTTC. It translates to CASSSSWDSSYEQYF.

The chain uses TRBV5-8 and TRBJ2-2; 7 bases align to TRBD1. The CDR3 totals 15 residues. Germline CDR1 SGHTS, CDR2 YDEGEE. After removal of 0 bases from V and 1 base from J, the junction contained 0 bases not matched to a gene. This chain's CDR3 is CASSLGQGNTGELFF. The CDR3 DNA follows: TGTGCCAGCAGCTTGGGACAGGGGAACACCGGGGAGCTGTTTTTT.

The J gene is TRBJ2-5, the V gene TRBV27, with D hard to call. Trimming took 7 bases from V and 0 from J, leaving 15 bases between them. The CDR3 has 15 residues. CDR1 and CDR2 (germline): MNHEY, SMNVEV (reference sequence). The CDR3 region has the DNA TGTGCCAGCATCCTTCGGTGGGGTAACCAAGAGACCCAGTACTTC. This translates into CASILRWGNQETQYF.

The CDR3 nucleotides read TGTGCCAGCAGCACCGGACAAACCACTGAAGCTTTCTTT. This gives the protein CASSTGQTTEAFF. This chain connects TRBV9 to TRBJ1-1; TRBD1 is a possible D gene (5 bases). CDR1 is SGDLS, CDR2 YYNGEE, per germline. V shed 4 bases and J shed 4 bases, with 11 bases lying between them. The CDR3 is made up of 13 amino acids.

In this sample, this clone turned up once. The gene calls are TRBV7-8 and TRBJ1-4; D remains unclear. V lost 2 bases, J lost 8 bases, and 18 bases lay in between. CDR1 is SGHVS and CDR2 is FQNEAQ in the germline V gene. The CDR3 contains 16 residues. CDR3 coding DNA: TGTGCCAGCAGCTTATTTTTGAACGAAAGAGGCGAAAAACTGTTTTTT. It translates to CASSLFLNERGEKLFF.

The chain combines TRBV27 with TRBJ2-1; D gene uncertain. The germline gives CDR1 MNHEY, CDR2 SMNVEV (reference sequence). V gave up 2 bases and J gave up 2 bases, with 10 bases separating them. This CDR3 is 15 amino acids long. CDR3 in DNA: TGTGCCAGCAGTTTAACCGAGATCACCTACAATGAGCAGTTCTTC. Translating it yields CASSLTEITYNEQFF.

This chain joins TRBV29-1 and TRBJ2-7; D may be TRBD1 (5 bases). Germline V CDR1 and CDR2: SQVTM, ANQGSEA. There are 12 residues in the CDR3. V shed 7 bases and J shed 0 bases, with 10 bases lying between them. The CDR3 sequence is CSAKDNSYEQYF. The CDR3 nucleotides read TGCAGCGCCAAGGACAACTCCTACGAGCAGTACTTC.

The table lists this clone with a count of one. The V call is TRBV11-1, the J call TRBJ2-5; 7 bases match TRBD2. CDR3 length: 15 amino acids. V dropped 5 bases and J dropped 5; count of bases not matched to a gene: 11. The germline V gene encodes CDR1 SGHAT and CDR2 FQDESV (reference sequence). The CDR3 protein is CASSLGRAGRETQYF. In DNA form, the CDR3 reads TGTGCCAGCAGCCTAGGGAGGGCGGGCAGGGAGACCCAGTACTTC.

V usage is TRBV28 and J usage is TRBJ2-1; 9 positions agree with TRBD2. This CDR3 comprises 15 residues. Germline CDR1 MDHEN, CDR2 SYDVKM. Trimming removed 3 bases from V and 5 bases from J; junction bases left unmatched: 5. The CDR3 reads CASSFLAGMNNEQFF. The CDR3 DNA is TGTGCCAGCAGTTTCCTAGCGGGAATGAACAATGAGCAGTTCTTC.

The V and J genes are TRBV10-2 and TRBJ1-5, with a weak D call TRBD1 (5 bases). This CDR3 is 16 amino acids long. Trimming removed 2 bases at V and 6 bases at J, with 17 bases between. Per the germline V gene, CDR1 is WSHSY and CDR2 is SAAADI. This chain's CDR3 is CASSEPTGEKGQPQHF. For the CDR3, the DNA is TGCGCCAGCAGTGAGCCGACGGGGGAGAAAGGTCAGCCCCAGCATTTT.